This entry concerns a single TCR beta chain. This clonotype was seen only a few times. This clone's antigen is unknown. Base qualities were left out, and no much larger clone turns up one base away. Taken with the paper, the label for time point translates to: pre-sensitization, week 0. The intended sense of this specimen's treatment or condition label: therapeutic diphenylcyclopropenone sensitization with weekly scalp DPC. At every patch-test visit, the blood draw took place before the patch test was put on. Patients were eligible if aged 18 to 70, diagnosed with alopecia and judged suitable for DPC therapy, and pregnant patients were excluded. Total RNA was isolated from unfractionated whole blood collected in Tempus Blood RNA tubes. The library was made by RACE. Sequencing was performed on a NextSeq 500. During library preparation, unique molecular identifiers were attached to individual cDNA molecules so that TCRs could be counted in a quantitative, reproducible way. For every blood RNA sample, sequencing covered both the TCR alpha and TCR beta chains. The authors' analysis ran thus. The median number of TCRs per sample was around 96,000, ranging from 23,224 to 690,600. The Decombinator software suite was used to annotate the V, J and CDR3 of the TCR reads. For PS versus PT1 abundance plots, all samples were subsampled to the same number of TCRs (28,000). Expanded TCRs were defined as absent before sensitization and observed at least eight times at the 2-week time point. TCRdb reran the public reads through fastp at Q25 and MiXCR, keeping productive beta chains. For every CDR3 protein sequence, its rows merge into one entry that carries the most common genes and DNA. None of the V and J calls come from the authors' own analysis; TCRdb made them. The sample records roughly 100,000 distinct CDR3 sequences, 9.5% to 14% of which are singletons. Of the sample, about 3.1% falls within the top ten clones.

This record comes from a study of human T cells and chemical hapten exposure (dated by TCRdb to about 2021). At the level of the whole study: For sensitization, 2% DPC in acetone was applied to a 2 cm by 2 cm area of upper inner arm skin. Blood samples were taken from patients before sensitization (week 0) and at 2, 6 and about 24 weeks after DPC sensitization. Under 30 alopecia patients gave blood for TCR sequencing at one to four time points (pre-sensitization, 2, 6 and 24 weeks). In alopecia patients, the study followed how the peripheral blood TCR repertoire changed in vivo over primary and secondary sensitization to diphenylcyclopropenone (DPC), a hapten. Throughout the approximately 23-week study period, patients were also given weekly therapeutic DPC doses on the scalp. The libraries were sequenced as a pool, and the TCR yield per sample differed mostly because of small variations in library volumes within the pool. The mostly female patient cohort included alopecia areata with under or over 50% scalp involvement, alopecia totalis and alopecia universalis. Patch tests used Finn chambers with 0.01% DPC on the upper back, scored after 6 days by International Contact Dermatitis Research Group standards. Overall study outcomes, separate from this receptor: No change with DPC sensitization was found in the number of TCRs above 1 in 1000 frequency, and no evidence of global repertoire structure alterations was found. The number of PT1 expanded TCRs positively correlated with patch test score, significant at thresholds 8, 16 and 32 but not 4. Repeated subsampling changed both the strength of the expansion versus patch-test correlation and the threshold at which that correlation became significant. Because every patient had alopecia, a presumed autoimmune disease, the patients' immune response might differ from that of healthy individuals. Expanded TCRs formed significantly more large CDR3 similarity clusters than pre-sensitization or healthy control sets, consistent with antigen-driven responses.

The CDR3 numbers 14 residues from cysteine through phenylalanine. Only CDR3 DNA remains: 42 bases, in frame from the first base. CDR1 and CDR2 (KGHDR, SFDVKD) derive from the germline V gene. V is shortened by 2 bases, J by 4 bases, and the region joining them spans 9 bases. This clonotype was obtained from a woman in her fifties or sixties with alopecia areata. Some clones in this sample may be carry-over from other donors' samples. The sample in question was whole blood, obtained in connection with sensitization to the hapten diphenylcyclopropenone (DPC). The chain couples TRBV24-1 to TRBJ2-3, with the D gene not clear enough to name. CDR3 reads: CATSDSGLPDTQYF. The sequenced DNA: TGTGCCACCAGTGATTCTGGGCTCCCAGATACGCAGTATTTT.